Listed below are T cell receptor beta chains from one sample, sequenced in a study of spatial heterogeneity in lung cancer. TCRdb itself ran the 5' RACE reads through MiXCR, one entry per CDR3 protein. Of approximately 12,000 distinct CDR3 sequences listed, roughly 4.6% are singletons. Here the sequenced sample was lung tumor tissue, taken at surgery. These receptors were obtained from a male donor with early-stage non-small cell lung cancer. CDR3s include the opening cysteine and the closing phenylalanine or tryptophan. Fields, in order: J gene, clone size, CDR3 length, V gene, D gene, CDR3 DNA, CDR3 protein. D genes are given only for firm matches. Not all rows give a size; the values are once, few, many and, for expanded clones, a class.

TRBJ2-7 many 14 TRBV6-5 TRBD2 TGTGCCAGCACGGCAAGCGGGGGGGCTCACGAGCAGTACTTC CASTASGGAHEQYF
TRBJ1-2 many 13 TRBV4-3 . TGCGCCAGCAGCCTGAGCGTTAACTATGGCTACACCTTC CASSLSVNYGYTF
TRBJ2-1 many 14 TRBV28 . TGTGCCAGCAGTTTGGGGGCTAGCCACAATGAGCAGTTCTTC CASSLGASHNEQFF
TRBJ2-7 many 14 TRBV28 . TGTGCCAGCAGTTATCAATGGGGGGTACGCGAGCAGTACTTC CASSYQWGVREQYF
TRBJ1-5 many 12 TRBV20-1 TRBD1 TGCAGTGCAAGTGACAGGGATCAGCCCCAGCATTTT CSASDRDQPQHF
TRBJ1-5 many 14 TRBV3-1 . TGTGCCAGCAGCCAAATCAGGGGTAGTCAGCCCCAGCATTTT CASSQIRGSQPQHF
TRBJ1-5 many 14 TRBV20-1 . TGCAGTGCTAGTCTTTCTCTAAGCAATCAGCCCCAGCATTTT CSASLSLSNQPQHF
TRBJ1-4 many 12 TRBV15 . TGTGCCACCAGCAGAGACCAGGACAGCCCGCTTTTT CATSRDQDSPLF
TRBJ2-1 many 13 TRBV7-2 . TGTGCCAGCAGCCGAGGGGGGATCAATGAGCAGTTCTTC CASSRGGINEQFF
TRBJ1-6 many 15 TRBV7-2 TRBD1 TGTGCCAGCAGCGTGGGACAGGATCCTAATTCACCCCTCCACTTT CASSVGQDPNSPLHF
TRBJ2-1 many 12 TRBV3-1 . TGTGCCAGCAGCCAATTGGATGGTGAGCAGTTCTTC CASSQLDGEQFF
TRBJ1-6 many 19 TRBV4-3 TRBD1 TGCGCCAGCAGCCAGGAGATAGGACAGGGGGTCTTATACTATTCACCCCTCCACTTT CASSQEIGQGVLYYSPLHF
TRBJ2-1 medium-sized 15 TRBV7-8 TRBD2 TGTGCCAGCAGGCGTGCGGGGGTCGACAACAATGAGCAGTTCTTC CASRRAGVDNNEQFF
TRBJ2-1 many 14 TRBV9 . TGTGCCAGCAGCGATAGGACGGGATACAATGAGCAGTTCTTC CASSDRTGYNEQFF
TRBJ1-4 many 13 TRBV6-2/TRBV6-3 TRBD1 TGTGCCAGCAGTGACAGGGGTGTGGAAAAACTGTTTTTT CASSDRGVEKLFF
TRBJ2-3 many 18 TRBV4-2 TRBD1 TGTGCCAGCAGCCAAACCCCGCCGGGACAGGGGAACACAGATACGCAGTATTTT CASSQTPPGQGNTDTQYF
TRBJ2-1 few 13 TRBV18 . TGTGCCAGCTCATTTAGCTCCTACAATGAGCAGTTCTTC CASSFSSYNEQFF
TRBJ2-1 many 12 TRBV5-1 TRBD1 TGCGCCAGCAGCATGACAGGGGCTGAGCAGTTCTTC CASSMTGAEQFF
TRBJ2-7 many 15 TRBV7-6 TRBD2 TGTGCCAGCAGCCTGGGCTCTAGCGGCTCCTACGAGCAGTACTTC CASSLGSSGSYEQYF
TRBJ2-7 many 15 TRBV6-2/TRBV6-3 TRBD2 TGTGCCAGCACCAACGGTCTAGCGGGGGACCACGAGCAGTACTTC CASTNGLAGDHEQYF
TRBJ2-1 many 16 TRBV4-2 TRBD2 TGTGCCAGCAGCCAAGACCTAGCGGGGGGGTACAATGAGCAGTTCTTC CASSQDLAGGYNEQFF
TRBJ2-5 few 13 TRBV24-1 . TGTGCCACCCGCTCAGGAAGGAGCCAGACCCAGTACTTC CATRSGRSQTQYF
TRBJ1-2 . 15 TRBV23-1 TRBD1 TGCGCCAGCAGTCAATCGACAGGGAAGGGTGATGGCTACACCTTC CASSQSTGKGDGYTF
TRBJ2-5 many 13 TRBV7-2 . TGTGCCAGCAGCACCCGACGGCAAGAGACCCAGTACTTC CASSTRRQETQYF
TRBJ1-1 many 13 TRBV7-2 . TGTGCCAGCAGCATAACAGGGAACACTGAAGCTTTCTTT CASSITGNTEAFF
TRBJ1-5 many 14 TRBV4-3 . TGCGCCAGCAGCCGAACGGTGGGGGGACAGCCCCAGCATTTT CASSRTVGGQPQHF
TRBJ2-2 . 17 TRBV10-3 TRBD1 TGTGCCATCAGTGATCCCCCCGACAGGGGCTCTACCGGGGAGCTGTTTTTT CAISDPPDRGSTGELFF
TRBJ1-1 many 15 TRBV5-1 TRBD1 TGCGCCAGCAGCTTGGATCACAGGGGCTACACTGAAGCTTTCTTT CASSLDHRGYTEAFF
TRBJ1-1 few 13 TRBV10-3 . TGTGCCATGGCGGGACTTTTGAACACTGAAGCTTTCTTT CAMAGLLNTEAFF
TRBJ1-4 many 14 TRBV6-5 . TGTGCCAGCACCCAGTGGGAGGGGGACGAAAAACTGTTTTTT CASTQWEGDEKLFF
TRBJ2-7 many 14 TRBV20-1 . TGCAGTGCTAGAGACACGAGGGCCACCTACGAGCAGTACTTC CSARDTRATYEQYF
TRBJ2-5 . 18 TRBV11-2 . TGTGCCAGCAGCTTAAATCCAGAAGCAGGGCCCCCGGAGGAGACCCAGTACTTC CASSLNPEAGPPEETQYF
TRBJ1-1 many 15 TRBV7-2 . TGTGCCAGCAGCCCAAGTGACAGGCGGGGCACTGAAGCTTTCTTT CASSPSDRRGTEAFF